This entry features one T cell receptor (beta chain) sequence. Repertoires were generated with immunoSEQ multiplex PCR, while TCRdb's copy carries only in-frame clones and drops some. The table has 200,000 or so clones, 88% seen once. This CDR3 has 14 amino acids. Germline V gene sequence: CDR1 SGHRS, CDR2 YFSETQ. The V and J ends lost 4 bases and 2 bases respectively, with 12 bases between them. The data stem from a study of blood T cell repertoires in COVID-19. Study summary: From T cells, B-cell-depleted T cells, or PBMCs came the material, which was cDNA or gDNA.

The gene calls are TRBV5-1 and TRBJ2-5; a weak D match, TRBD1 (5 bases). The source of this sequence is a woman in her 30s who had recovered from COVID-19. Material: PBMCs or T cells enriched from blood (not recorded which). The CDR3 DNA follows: TGCGCCAGCAGCCCTGCCGACAGACAAGAGACCCAGTACTTC. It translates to CASSPADRQETQYF.